This TCR beta chain is from a study of blood T cells in healthy people across ages. Study-level findings and limits: PBMCs left unsorted prevented a conclusive naive versus antigen-experienced comparison. Compared with aged donors, long-lived donors showed fewer expanded clones, suggesting selection.

The CDR3 spans 13 residues. V was trimmed by 6 bases and J by 3 bases, leaving 14 bases between them. Per the germline V gene, CDR1 is SQVTM and CDR2 is ANQGSEA. Alongside a J-beta primer mix, a sample-barcoded 5' primer served in a second PCR lasting roughly 6 to 11 cycles. TCRdb analysed the 5' RACE reads with MiXCR anew, one entry per CDR3 protein. The sample carries around 1.5 million distinct CDR3 sequences, approximately 63% recorded once. This clonotype was picked up a small number of times. Its cognate antigen is unknown. The chain combines TRBV29-1 with TRBJ1-1; TRBD1 is a possible D gene (6 bases). The sequence derives from a man between 18 and 29 years old in good health. The specimen sequenced was blood. The CDR3, as DNA: TGCAGCGTGGCCACCGGGGGCCACACTGAAGCTTTCTTT. Translated: CSVATGGHTEAFF.